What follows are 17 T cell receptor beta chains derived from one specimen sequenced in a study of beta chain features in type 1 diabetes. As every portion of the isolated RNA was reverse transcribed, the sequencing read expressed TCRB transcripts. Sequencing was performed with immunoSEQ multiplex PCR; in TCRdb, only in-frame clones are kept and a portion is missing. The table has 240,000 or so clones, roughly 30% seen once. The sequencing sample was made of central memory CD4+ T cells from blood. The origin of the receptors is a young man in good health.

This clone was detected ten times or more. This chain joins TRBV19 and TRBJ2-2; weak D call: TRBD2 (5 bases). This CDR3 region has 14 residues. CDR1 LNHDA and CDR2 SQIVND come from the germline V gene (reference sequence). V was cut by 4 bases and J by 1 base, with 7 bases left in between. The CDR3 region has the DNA TGTGCCAGTAGTAGCGGGCTGAACACCGGGGAGCTGTTTTTT. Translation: CASSSGLNTGELFF.

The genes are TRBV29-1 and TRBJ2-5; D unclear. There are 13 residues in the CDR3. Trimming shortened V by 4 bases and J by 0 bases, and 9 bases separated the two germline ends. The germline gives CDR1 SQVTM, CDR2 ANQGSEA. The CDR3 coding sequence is TGCAGCGTTGGGAAGGCCAACCAAGAGACCCAGTACTTC. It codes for CSVGKANQETQYF.

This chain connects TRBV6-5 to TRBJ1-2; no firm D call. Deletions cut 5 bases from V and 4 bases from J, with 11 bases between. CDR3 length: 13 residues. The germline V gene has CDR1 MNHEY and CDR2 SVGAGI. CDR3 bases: TGTGCCAGCAGTATCAGACGGTTCTATGGCTACACCTTC. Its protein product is CASSIRRFYGYTF.

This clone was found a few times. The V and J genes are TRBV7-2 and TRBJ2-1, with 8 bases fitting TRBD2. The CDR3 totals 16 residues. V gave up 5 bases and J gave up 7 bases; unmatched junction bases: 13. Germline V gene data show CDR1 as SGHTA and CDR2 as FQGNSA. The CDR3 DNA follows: TGTGCCAGCAGCCTCAGGCGTAGCGGGGCCACAAATGAGCAGTTCTTC. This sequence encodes CASSLRRSGATNEQFF.

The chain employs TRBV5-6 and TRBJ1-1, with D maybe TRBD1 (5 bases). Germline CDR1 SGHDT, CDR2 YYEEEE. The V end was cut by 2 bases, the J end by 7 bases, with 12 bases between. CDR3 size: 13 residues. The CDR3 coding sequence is TGTGCCAGCAGCTTCGGGGCAACCTATGAAGCTTTCTTT. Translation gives CASSFGATYEAFF.

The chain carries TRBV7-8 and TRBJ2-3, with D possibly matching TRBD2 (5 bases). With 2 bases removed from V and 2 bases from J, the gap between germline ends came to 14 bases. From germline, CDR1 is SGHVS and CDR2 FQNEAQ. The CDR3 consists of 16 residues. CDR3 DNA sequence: TGTGCCAGCAGCTTAAACGGGCGGGCGGACACAGATACGCAGTATTTT. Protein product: CASSLNGRADTDTQYF.

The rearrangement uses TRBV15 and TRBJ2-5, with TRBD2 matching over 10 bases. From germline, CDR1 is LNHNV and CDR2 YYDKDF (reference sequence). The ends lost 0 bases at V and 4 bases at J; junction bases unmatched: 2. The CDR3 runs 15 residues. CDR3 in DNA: TGTGCCACCAGCAGAGAGGGACTAGCGCCAGAGACCCAGTACTTC. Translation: CATSREGLAPETQYF.

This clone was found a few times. CDR3 amino acids: CASTLTQFMEAFF. CDR3 bases: TGTGCCAGCACCCTCACCCAGTTTATGGAAGCTTTCTTT. The V call is TRBV7-2, the J call TRBJ1-1; unclear D gene. The CDR3 is made up of 13 amino acids. Trimming stripped 7 bases from V and 8 bases from J, with 17 bases between. Per germline, CDR1 SGHTA and CDR2 FQGNSA.

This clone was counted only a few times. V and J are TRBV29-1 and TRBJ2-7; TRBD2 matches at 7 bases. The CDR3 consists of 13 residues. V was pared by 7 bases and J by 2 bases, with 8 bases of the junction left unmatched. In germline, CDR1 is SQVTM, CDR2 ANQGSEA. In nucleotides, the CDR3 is TGCAGCGCACGAGGGAGGGTCCCCTACGAGCAGTACTTC. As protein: CSARGRVPYEQYF.

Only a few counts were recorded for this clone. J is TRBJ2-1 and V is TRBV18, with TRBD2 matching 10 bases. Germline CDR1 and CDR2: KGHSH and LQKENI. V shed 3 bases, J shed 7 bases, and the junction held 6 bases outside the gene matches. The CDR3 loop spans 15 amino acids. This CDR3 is CASSPASGGRNEQFF. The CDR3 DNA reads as TGTGCCAGCTCACCGGCTAGCGGGGGACGGAATGAGCAGTTCTTC.

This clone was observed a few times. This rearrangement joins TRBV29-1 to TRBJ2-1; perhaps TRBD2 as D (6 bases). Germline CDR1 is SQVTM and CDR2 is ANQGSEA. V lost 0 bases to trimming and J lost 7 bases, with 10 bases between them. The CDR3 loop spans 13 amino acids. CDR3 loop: CSVEEQEGNEQFF. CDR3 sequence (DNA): TGCAGCGTTGAAGAGCAGGAGGGAAATGAGCAGTTCTTC.

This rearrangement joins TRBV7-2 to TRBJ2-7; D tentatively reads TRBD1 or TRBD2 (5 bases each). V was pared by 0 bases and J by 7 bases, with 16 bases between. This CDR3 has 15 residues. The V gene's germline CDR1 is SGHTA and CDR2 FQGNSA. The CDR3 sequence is CASSLAGLDSGEQYF. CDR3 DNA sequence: TGTGCCAGCAGCTTAGCGGGGCTAGATTCGGGGGAGCAGTACTTC.

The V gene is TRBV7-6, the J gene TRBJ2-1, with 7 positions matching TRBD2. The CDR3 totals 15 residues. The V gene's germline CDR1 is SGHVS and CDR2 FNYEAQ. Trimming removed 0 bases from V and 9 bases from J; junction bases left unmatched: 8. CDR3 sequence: CASSLAPGLDGEQFF. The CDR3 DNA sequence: TGTGCCAGCAGCTTAGCGCCCGGACTAGATGGTGAGCAGTTCTTC.

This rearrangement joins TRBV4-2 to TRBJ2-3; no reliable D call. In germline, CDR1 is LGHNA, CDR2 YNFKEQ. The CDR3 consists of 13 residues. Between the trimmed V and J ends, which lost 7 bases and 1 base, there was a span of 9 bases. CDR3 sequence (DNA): TGTGCCAGCAACCAGCTGGGCACAGATACGCAGTATTTT. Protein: CASNQLGTDTQYF.

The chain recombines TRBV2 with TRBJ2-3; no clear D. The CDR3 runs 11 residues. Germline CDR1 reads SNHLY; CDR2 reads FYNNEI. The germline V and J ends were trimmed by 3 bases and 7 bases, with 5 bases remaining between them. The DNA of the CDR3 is TGTGCCAGCAGTGAGAGTAATACGCAGTATTTT. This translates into CASSESNTQYF.

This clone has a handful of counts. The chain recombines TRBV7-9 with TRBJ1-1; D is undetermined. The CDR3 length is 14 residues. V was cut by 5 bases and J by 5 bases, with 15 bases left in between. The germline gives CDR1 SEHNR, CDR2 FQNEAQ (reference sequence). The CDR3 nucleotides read TGTGCCAGCAGCCATTTGGAAAGGGTTACTGAAGCTTTCTTT. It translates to CASSHLERVTEAFF.

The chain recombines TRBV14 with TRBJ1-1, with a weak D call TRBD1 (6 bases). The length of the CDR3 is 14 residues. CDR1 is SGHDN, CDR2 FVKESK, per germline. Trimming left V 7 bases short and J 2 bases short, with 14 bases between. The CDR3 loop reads CASKSQGINTEAFF. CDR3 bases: TGTGCCAGCAAAAGCCAGGGGATCAACACTGAAGCTTTCTTT. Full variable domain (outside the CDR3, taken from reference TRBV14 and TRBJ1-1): EAGVTQFPSHSVIEKGQTVTLRCDPISGHDNLYWYRRVMGKEIKFLLHFVKESKQDESGMPNNRFLAERTGGTYSTLKVQPAELEDSGVYFCASKSQGINTEAFFGQGTRLTVV.